These 14 T cell receptor beta chains share one sample of origin, sequenced in a study of T cell responses to AZD1222 COVID-19 vaccine. The repertoire was sequenced with immunoSEQ multiplex PCR; TCRdb's copy has only in-frame clones and lacks some. This sample has roughly 140,000 clones, with approximately 88% found just once. Sequenced here: peripheral blood, sampled on day 0 of AZD1222 vaccination. The receptors come from an adult in good health.

The chain couples TRBV5-5 to TRBJ1-1, with D uncertain. The CDR3 sequence is 15 residues long. Germline-derived CDR1 and CDR2 are SGHKS and YYEKEE (reference sequence). V lost 0 bases to trimming and J lost 4 bases, with 13 bases between them. CDR3 protein: CASSLAQPMGTEAFF. Here the CDR3 DNA reads TGTGCCAGCAGCTTGGCCCAACCCATGGGCACTGAAGCTTTCTTT. Complete variable domain (other parts from reference TRBV5-5 and TRBJ1-1): DAGVTQSPTHLIKTRGQQVTLRCSPISGHKSVSWYQQVLGQGPQFIFQYYEKEERGRGNFPDRFSARQFPNYSSELNVNALLLGDSALYLCASSLAQPMGTEAFFGQGTRLTVV.

V usage is TRBV12-5 and J usage is TRBJ1-5, with TRBD1 as a possible D gene (6 bases). V was cut by 5 bases and J by 6 bases, with 29 bases left in between. CDR3 length equals 19 residues. Germline lookup yields CDR1 LGHNT and CDR2 FRNRAP. This CDR3 reads CASGLQTGRGYLGGQPQHF. In DNA form, the CDR3 reads TGTGCTAGTGGTCTCCAGACAGGTCGGGGTTACCTAGGGGGTCAGCCCCAGCATTTT. The whole variable domain, filled in from reference TRBV12-5 and TRBJ1-5, reads DARVTQTPRHKVTEMGQEVTMRCQPILGHNTVFWYRQTMMQGLELLAYFRNRAPLDDSGMPKDRFSAEMPDATLATLKIQPSEPRDSAVYFCASGLQTGRGYLGGQPQHFGDGTRLSIL.

This rearrangement joins TRBV2 to TRBJ1-2; 8 bases are a match to TRBD1. CDR1 is SNHLY, CDR2 FYNNEI, per germline. The CDR3 sequence is 14 residues long. V shed 6 bases, J shed 4 bases, and the junction held 7 bases outside the gene matches. The CDR3 coding sequence is TGTGCCAGCAGCCGGACAGGGAAGGGCTATGGCTACACCTTC. This encodes CASSRTGKGYGYTF. Drawing the rest from reference TRBV2 and TRBJ1-2, the complete variable domain is EPEVTQTPSHQVTQMGQEVILRCVPISNHLYFYWYRQILGQKVEFLVSFYNNEISEKSEIFDDQFSVERPDGSNFTLKIRSTKLEDSAMYFCASSRTGKGYGYTFGSGTRLTVV.

The chain couples TRBV7-2 to TRBJ1-2; the D is unclear. The germline CDR1 and CDR2 sequences are SGHTA and FQGNSA. Trimming shortened V by 5 bases and J by 7 bases, and 20 bases separated the two germline ends. The CDR3 extends over 15 amino acids. In DNA, the CDR3 is TGTGCCAGCAGCCCTACTTCAGGACGGGATTTTGGCTACACCTTC. Its protein product is CASSPTSGRDFGYTF.

V usage is TRBV5-4 and J usage is TRBJ2-5; D not certain. The CDR3 extends over 12 amino acids. V was clipped by 0 bases and J by 5 bases, with 5 bases between them. Germline CDR1 reads SGHNT; CDR2 reads YYREEE (reference sequence). The CDR3 sequence is CASSLVDETQYF. DNA for the CDR3: TGTGCCAGCAGCTTGGTAGATGAGACCCAGTACTTC.

The sample holds a few counts of this clone. V and J are TRBV6-5 and TRBJ1-6; TRBD1 might be the D (5 bases). Germline assignment: CDR1 MNHEY and CDR2 SVGAGI. Trimming removed 6 bases from V and 7 bases from J, with 10 bases in between. The CDR3 consists of 13 residues. The CDR3 DNA reads as TGTGCCAGCAGCAACCACAGGAATTCACCCCTCCACTTT. This encodes CASSNHRNSPLHF.

The genes are TRBV9 and TRBJ2-3; the D is unclear. Germline-derived CDR1 and CDR2 are SGDLS and YYNGEE. The ends were cut back, 1 base at V and 0 bases at J, with 6 bases in the middle. This CDR3 spans 14 amino acids. The CDR3 DNA is TGTGCCAGCAGCGTACCCGACAGCACAGATACGCAGTATTTT. This encodes CASSVPDSTDTQYF.

This chain links TRBV2 with TRBJ1-1, with D uncertain. The CDR3 spans 13 residues. With 5 bases removed from V and 4 bases from J, the gap between germline ends came to 11 bases. Germline V lookup: CDR1 SNHLY, CDR2 FYNNEI. CDR3 sequence: CASSSLRGTEAFF. The CDR3 DNA reads as TGTGCCAGCAGTTCCCTACGTGGCACTGAAGCTTTCTTT.

This chain joins TRBV15 and TRBJ2-3; no firm D call. The CDR3 length is 13 residues. Trimming took 7 bases from V and 2 from J, leaving 10 bases between them. Germline V gene lookup returns CDR1 LNHNV and CDR2 YYDKDF (reference sequence). The CDR3 loop reads CATTKQDTDTQYF. CDR3 coding DNA: TGTGCCACCACCAAGCAGGACACAGATACGCAGTATTTT.

This chain uses TRBV9 with TRBJ2-3, with D perhaps matching TRBD2 (6 bases). CDR3 length: 14 residues. V lost 0 bases and J 8 bases, leaving 13 bases between the germline ends. Germline-derived CDR1 and CDR2 are SGDLS and YYNGEE. This chain's CDR3 is CASSVAAGFGTQYF. CDR3 DNA: TGTGCCAGCAGCGTAGCTGCGGGGTTCGGTACGCAGTATTTT.

The rearrangement joins TRBV5-1 to TRBJ2-2, with TRBD1 matching over 7 bases. The CDR3 sequence is 13 residues long. The V and J ends lost 5 bases and 6 bases, in that order; junction bases with no gene match: 4. The germline V gene encodes CDR1 SGHRS and CDR2 YFSETQ. The CDR3 bases are TGCGCCAGCAGGGGGACAGATGCCGGGGAGCTGTTTTTT. Protein: CASRGTDAGELFF.

This chain links TRBV12-3 or TRBV12-4 with TRBJ1-2; D gene unclear. This CDR3 contains 13 residues. V was clipped by 6 bases and J by 3 bases, with 11 bases between them. The CDR3 bases are TGTGCCAGCAGCCCGACAATCGACTATGGCTACACCTTC. Translating gives CASSPTIDYGYTF.

A note on this clone: Other DNA sequences from this sample encode an identical CDR3 as well. The rearrangement uses TRBV30 and TRBJ2-1; TRBD1 matches 7 bases. The CDR3 runs to 13 residues. The germline V gene encodes CDR1 GTSNPN and CDR2 SVGIG (reference sequence). V was clipped by 3 bases and J by 3 bases; unmatched bases: 2. CDR3: CAWSRDSYNEQFF. As DNA, the CDR3 is TGTGCCTGGAGCCGGGACAGCTACAATGAGCAGTTCTTC.

The chain links TRBV6-5 to TRBJ2-1, with TRBD1 matching 7 bases. Germline lookup yields CDR1 MNHEY and CDR2 SVGAGI. J gave up 1 base and V 5 bases, and 2 bases lay outside the gene matches. CDR3 length: 14 residues. Here the CDR3 DNA reads TGTGCCAGCAGTCGGACAGGTTCCTACAATGAGCAGTTCTTC. Its translation is CASSRTGSYNEQFF.